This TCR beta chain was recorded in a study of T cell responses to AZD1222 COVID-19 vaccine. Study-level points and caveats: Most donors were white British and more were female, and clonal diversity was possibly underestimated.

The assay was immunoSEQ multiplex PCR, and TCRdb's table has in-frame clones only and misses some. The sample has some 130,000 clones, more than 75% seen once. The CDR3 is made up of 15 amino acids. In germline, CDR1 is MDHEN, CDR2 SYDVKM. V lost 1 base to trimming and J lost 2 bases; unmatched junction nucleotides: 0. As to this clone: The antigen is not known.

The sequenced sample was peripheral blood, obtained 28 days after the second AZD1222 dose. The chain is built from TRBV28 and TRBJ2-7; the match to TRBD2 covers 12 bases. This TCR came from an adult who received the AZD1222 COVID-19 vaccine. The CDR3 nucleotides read TGTGCCAGCAGTTTATCTAGCGGGAGGGCCTACGAGCAGTACTTC. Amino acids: CASSLSSGRAYEQYF.